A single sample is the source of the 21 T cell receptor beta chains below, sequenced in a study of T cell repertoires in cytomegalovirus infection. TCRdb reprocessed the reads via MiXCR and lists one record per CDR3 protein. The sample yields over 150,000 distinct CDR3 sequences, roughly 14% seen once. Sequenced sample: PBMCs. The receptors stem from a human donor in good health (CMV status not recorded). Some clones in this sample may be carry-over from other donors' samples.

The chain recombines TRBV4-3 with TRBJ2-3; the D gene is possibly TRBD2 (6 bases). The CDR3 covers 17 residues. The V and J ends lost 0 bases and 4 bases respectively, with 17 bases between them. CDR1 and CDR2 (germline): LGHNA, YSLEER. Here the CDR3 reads CASSQDSAGRGADTQYF. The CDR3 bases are TGCGCCAGCAGCCAAGATAGTGCCGGGAGAGGGGCAGATACGCAGTATTTT.

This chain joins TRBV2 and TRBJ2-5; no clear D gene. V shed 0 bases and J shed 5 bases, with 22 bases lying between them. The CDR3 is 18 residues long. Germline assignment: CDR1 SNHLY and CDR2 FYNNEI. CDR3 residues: CASSEAAVGVGPKETQYF. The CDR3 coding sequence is TGTGCCAGCAGTGAAGCGGCCGTTGGTGTCGGCCCTAAGGAGACCCAGTACTTC.

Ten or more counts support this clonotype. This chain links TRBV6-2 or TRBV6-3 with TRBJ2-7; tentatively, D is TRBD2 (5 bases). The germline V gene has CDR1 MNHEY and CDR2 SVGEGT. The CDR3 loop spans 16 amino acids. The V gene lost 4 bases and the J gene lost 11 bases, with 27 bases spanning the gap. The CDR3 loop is CASSLREGSFGLGKYF. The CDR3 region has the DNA TGTGCCAGCAGTTTACGCGAAGGGAGTTTCGGTCTGGGCAAGTACTTC.

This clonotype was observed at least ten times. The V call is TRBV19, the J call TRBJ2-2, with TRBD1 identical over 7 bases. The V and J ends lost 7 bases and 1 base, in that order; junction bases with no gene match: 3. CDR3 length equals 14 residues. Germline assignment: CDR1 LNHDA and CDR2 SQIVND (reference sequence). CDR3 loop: CASNRGQNTGELFF. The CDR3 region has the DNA TGTGCCAGTAACAGGGGACAGAACACCGGGGAGCTGTTTTTT.

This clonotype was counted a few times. CDR3 sequence reads: CSAQGLAGGHIYEQYF. Here the CDR3 DNA reads TGCAGTGCCCAGGGACTAGCGGGAGGGCATATCTACGAGCAGTACTTC. The chain employs TRBV20-1 and TRBJ2-7; 16 nucleotides line up with TRBD2. The CDR3 is 16 amino acids. Germline V lookup: CDR1 DFQATT, CDR2 SNEGSKA (reference sequence). V gave up 6 bases and J gave up 3 bases; unmatched junction bases: 8.

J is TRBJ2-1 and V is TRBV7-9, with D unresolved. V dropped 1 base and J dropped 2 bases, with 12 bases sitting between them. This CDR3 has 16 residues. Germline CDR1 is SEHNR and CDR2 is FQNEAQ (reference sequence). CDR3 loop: CASSLGGNSAYNEQFF. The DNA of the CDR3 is TGTGCCAGCAGCTTAGGGGGAAATTCGGCCTACAATGAGCAGTTCTTC.

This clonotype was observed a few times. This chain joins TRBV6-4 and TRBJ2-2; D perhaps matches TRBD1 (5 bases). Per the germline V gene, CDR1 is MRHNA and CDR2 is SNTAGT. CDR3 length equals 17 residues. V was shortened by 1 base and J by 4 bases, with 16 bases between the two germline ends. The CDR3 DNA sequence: TGTGCCAGCAGTGACTGCCGACAGTTTCACACCACCGGGGAGCTGTTTTTT. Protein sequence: CASSDCRQFHTTGELFF.

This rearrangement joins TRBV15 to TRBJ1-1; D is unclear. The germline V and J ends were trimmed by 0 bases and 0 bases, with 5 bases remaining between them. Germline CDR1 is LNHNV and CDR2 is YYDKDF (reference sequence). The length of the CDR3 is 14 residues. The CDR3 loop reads CATSRDLVNTEAFF. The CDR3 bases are TGTGCCACCAGCAGAGATCTAGTGAACACTGAAGCTTTCTTT.

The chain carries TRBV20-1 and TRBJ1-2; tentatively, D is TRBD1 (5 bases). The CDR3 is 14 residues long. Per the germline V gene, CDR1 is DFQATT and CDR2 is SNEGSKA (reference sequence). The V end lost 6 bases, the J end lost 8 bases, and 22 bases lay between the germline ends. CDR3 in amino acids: CSARHKDIYGGYTF. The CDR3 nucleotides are TGCAGTGCCAGACATAAGGACATCTATGGCGGCTACACCTTC.

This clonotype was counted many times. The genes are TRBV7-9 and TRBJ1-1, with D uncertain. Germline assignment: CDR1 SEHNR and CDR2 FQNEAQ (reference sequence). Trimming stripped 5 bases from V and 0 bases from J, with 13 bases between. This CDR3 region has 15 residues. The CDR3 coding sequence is TGTGCCAGCAGCACCCGGACGGGAATGAACACTGAAGCTTTCTTT. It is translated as CASSTRTGMNTEAFF.

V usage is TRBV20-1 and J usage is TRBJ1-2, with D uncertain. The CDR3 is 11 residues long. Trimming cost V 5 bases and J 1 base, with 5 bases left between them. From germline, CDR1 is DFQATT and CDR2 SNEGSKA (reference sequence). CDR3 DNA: TGCAGTGCTGGCAGTAACTATGGCTACACCTTC. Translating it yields CSAGSNYGYTF.

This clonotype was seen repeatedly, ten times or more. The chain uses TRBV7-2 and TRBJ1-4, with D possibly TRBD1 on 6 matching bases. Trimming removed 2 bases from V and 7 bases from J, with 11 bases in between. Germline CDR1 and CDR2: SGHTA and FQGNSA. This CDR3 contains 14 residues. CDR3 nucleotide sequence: TGTGCCAGCAGCTTACGGGGGGCCAGTGAAAAACTGTTTTTT. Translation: CASSLRGASEKLFF. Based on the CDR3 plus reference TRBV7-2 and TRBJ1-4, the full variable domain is GAGVSQSPSNKVTEKGKDVELRCDPISGHTALYWYRQSLGQGLEFLIYFQGNSAPDKSGLPSDRFSAERTGGSVSTLTIQRTQQEDSAVYLCASSLRGASEKLFFGSGTQLSVL.

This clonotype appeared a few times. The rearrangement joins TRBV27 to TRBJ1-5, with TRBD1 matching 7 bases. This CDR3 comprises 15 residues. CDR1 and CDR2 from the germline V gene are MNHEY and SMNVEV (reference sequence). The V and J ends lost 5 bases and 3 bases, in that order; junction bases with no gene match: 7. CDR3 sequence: CASSPRTGPNQPQHF. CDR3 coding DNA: TGTGCCAGCAGTCCGAGGACAGGCCCCAATCAGCCCCAGCATTTT.

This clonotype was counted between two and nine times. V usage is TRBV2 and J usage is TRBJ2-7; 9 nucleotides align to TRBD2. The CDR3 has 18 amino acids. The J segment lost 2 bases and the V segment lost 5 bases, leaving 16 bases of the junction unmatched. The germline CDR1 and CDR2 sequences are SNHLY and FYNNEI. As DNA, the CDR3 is TGTGCCAGCAGTTCGCAGGGGTTTGGTGCTAGCGGGGCCTACGAGCAGTACTTC. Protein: CASSSQGFGASGAYEQYF.

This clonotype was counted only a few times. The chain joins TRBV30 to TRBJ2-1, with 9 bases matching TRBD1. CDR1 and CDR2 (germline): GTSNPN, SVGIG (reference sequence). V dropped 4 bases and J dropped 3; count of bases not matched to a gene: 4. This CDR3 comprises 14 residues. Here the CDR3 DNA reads TGTGCCTGGAAACAGGGGGCCAACTACAATGAGCAGTTCTTC. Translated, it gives CAWKQGANYNEQFF.

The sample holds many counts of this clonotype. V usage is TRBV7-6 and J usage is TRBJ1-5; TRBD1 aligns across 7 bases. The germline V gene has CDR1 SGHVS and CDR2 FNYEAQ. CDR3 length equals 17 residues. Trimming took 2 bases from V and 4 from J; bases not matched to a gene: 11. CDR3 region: CASSLLPAGGVNQPQHF. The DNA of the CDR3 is TGTGCCAGCAGCTTATTGCCCGCAGGGGGAGTAAATCAGCCCCAGCATTTT.

CDR3 region: CASSEEVRTEAFF. DNA of the CDR3: TGTGCCAGCAGTGAAGAGGTTCGGACTGAAGCTTTCTTT. The rearrangement joins TRBV2 to TRBJ1-1, with D hard to call. The CDR3 consists of 13 residues. Between the trimmed V and J ends, which lost 1 base and 5 bases, there was a span of 8 bases. Per the germline V gene, CDR1 is SNHLY and CDR2 is FYNNEI.

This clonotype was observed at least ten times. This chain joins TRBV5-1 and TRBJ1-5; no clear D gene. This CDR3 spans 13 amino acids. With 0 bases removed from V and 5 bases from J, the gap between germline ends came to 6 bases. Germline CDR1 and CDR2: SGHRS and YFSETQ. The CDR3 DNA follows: TGCGCCAGCAGCTTGGCCTCGGATCAGCCCCAGCATTTT. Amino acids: CASSLASDQPQHF.

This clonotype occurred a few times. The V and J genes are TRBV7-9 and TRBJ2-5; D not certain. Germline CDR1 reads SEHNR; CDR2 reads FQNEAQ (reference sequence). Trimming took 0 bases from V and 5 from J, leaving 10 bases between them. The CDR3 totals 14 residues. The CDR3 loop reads CASSLAVTTETQYF. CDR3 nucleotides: TGTGCCAGCAGCTTAGCAGTGACAACGGAGACCCAGTACTTC.

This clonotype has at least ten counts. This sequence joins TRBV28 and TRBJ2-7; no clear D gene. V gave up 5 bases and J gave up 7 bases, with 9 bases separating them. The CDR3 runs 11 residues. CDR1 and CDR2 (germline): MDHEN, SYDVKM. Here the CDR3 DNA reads TGTGCCAGCAGTGATATAGGGGAGCAGTACTTC. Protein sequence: CASSDIGEQYF.

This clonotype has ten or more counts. This chain's CDR3 is CASSFTAPSYGYTF. In DNA form, the CDR3 reads TGTGCCAGCAGTTTTACAGCGCCGTCCTATGGCTACACCTTC. The chain recombines TRBV12-3 or TRBV12-4 with TRBJ1-2; D is undetermined. V lost 3 bases and J lost 4, with 12 bases in between. The CDR3 runs to 14 residues.